This section outlines one T cell receptor beta chain sequence together with its context. The specificity of this receptor is unknown. Base qualities are not at hand, and no much larger clone is one base apart. The time point label, as the study defines it: baseline before first vaccination. The vaccinee samples were drawn from two UK trials, COV001 and COV002, one of which was a single-blind randomized controlled phase 2/3 trial testing AZD1222 (ChAdOx1 nCoV-19) in healthy adults. For TCRbeta chain sequencing, PBMC samples were collected from trial participants at day 0 and at day 28 after the second dose. The CDR3 regions of human TCRbeta chains were analyzed by immunosequencing. The authors processed their data as follows. Repertoire TCRs were checked for matches against a reference library of SARS-CoV-2-specific TCRs that had been generated using the MIRA antigen-specificity platform. Breadth was defined as the fraction of unique TCRs that were SARS-CoV-2-associated, and depth was defined as the fraction of total T cells that were SARS-CoV-2-associated. Using the MIRA data, each spike-specific TCR was mapped to the spike region that the TCR reacts to and placed in a CD4 or CD8 class. Log10-transformed breadth and depth values were compared by one-way ANOVA with Sidak's multiple comparisons tests. The table comes from immuneACCESS by way of TCRdb, which keeps in-frame sequences with V and J called. Part of the clones is missing from these tables; in studies checked, under half for an unresolved V gene and the rest for unknown reasons. The D gene and trimming were derived from the DNA, and the V and J assignments and clone size from that table. This sample has around 100,000 clones in its table, and approximately 88% of those were observed once. The ten biggest clones cover 20% to 25% of the sample.

V drops 3 bases and J drops 8 bases, leaving 10 bases in between. From the cysteine up to the phenylalanine, the CDR3 has a length of 12 residues. The retained sequence is limited to the CDR3, 36 bases, with the frame set at the first base. For CDR1 and CDR2, the germline V gene (reference sequence) lists LNHDA and SQIVND. These data are taken from a study of T cell responses to AZD1222 COVID-19 vaccine (dated by TCRdb to the early 2020s). Regarding the research as a whole: Because spike-specific TCR depth and breadth did not differ between the two schedules, AZD1222 recipients who got a second dose at roughly 4 weeks were pooled with those who got a second dose at roughly 12 weeks. TCR sequencing was performed for roughly 250 trial participants, of whom around 200 were given two doses of AZD1222 and some 26 were given two doses of MenACWY control vaccine. Trial participants were enrolled by age into subgroups of 18-55, 56-69 and 70-plus years, and about 150, 27 and 61 TCR-sequenced participants, respectively, were included in these subgroups.

Results the study describes overall, beyond this receptor: After two AZD1222 doses, spike-specific TCR breadth and depth were significantly higher than at day 0 and than in MenACWY recipients. In the small 56-69-year group, the increase in depth fell short of significance, most likely because of low power. Vaccine-associated CD4 TCRs spanned the whole spike protein, with dominant responses in regions 160-218 and 743-854. Participants were mostly white British, with more females than males. The authors suggested clonal diversity may have been underestimated. Reportedly, close to half of the unique spike-specific TCRs recognized epitopes lying outside the regions that are mutated in the B.1.351 and B.1.1.7 variants. Because no day 14 peak-response samples were available, the repertoires could be characterized only after the peak T cell response. Conclusions about previously exposed vaccinees are limited because only six or seven AZD1222 recipients were SARS-CoV-2 seropositive at baseline.

The chain couples TRBV19 to TRBJ1-2; no D gene is confidently identified. The TCR was taken from an adult in good health. Sequencing was performed on peripheral blood, taken on day 0 of AZD1222 vaccination. The DNA sequence is given as TGTGCCAGTAGTATCCCGGGAGGCGGCTACACCTTC. It is translated as CASSIPGGGYTF.